This T cell receptor (beta chain) is drawn from a study of blood T cells in healthy people across ages. The CDR3 is made up of 15 amino acids. The germline V gene has CDR1 DFQATT and CDR2 SNEGSKA (reference sequence). With 3 bases clipped from V and 5 bases from J, the junction kept 8 bases outside the gene matches. This clonotype was seen a single time. The CDR3 carries no conserved terminal phenylalanine or tryptophan, so it likely arises from a read error. Next came a second PCR, run for roughly 6 to 11 cycles, which used a sample-barcoded 5' primer along with a J-beta primer mix. MiXCR, run by TCRdb on the 5' RACE reads, gives a single entry per CDR3 protein. This table has almost 800,000 distinct CDR3 sequences, 58% appearing once. Researchers isolated at least 6.5 million PBMCs per sample.

The chain combines TRBV20-1 with TRBJ2-1; 9 bases fit TRBD2. What was sequenced was blood. The receptor was derived from a man between 25 and 39 years old in good health. This CDR3 reads CSASDWGLADNEQFI. The CDR3 DNA sequence: TGCAGTGCTAGTGATTGGGGACTAGCAGACAATGAGCAGTTCATC.